The clone carrying this TCR beta chain was observed at least ten times. This sample is drawn from a study of response to subunit inactivated influenza vaccine. CDR3 length: 14 residues. Deletions cut 4 bases from V and 3 bases from J, with 14 bases between. Germline CDR1 reads SGDLS; CDR2 reads YYNGEE. Each CDR3 protein gets one entry after TCRdb re-called the RT-PCR reads with MiXCR. The sample lists some 640,000 distinct CDR3 sequences, about 15% occurring once. The TCR comes from a man in his forties or fifties who received an inactivated influenza vaccine. The sample was PBMCs from blood, taken less than 15 days before vaccination. The V call is TRBV9, the J call TRBJ2-7, with TRBD2 as a possible D gene (5 bases). The CDR3: CASSPRGFDYEQYF. The CDR3 nucleotides are TGTGCCAGCAGCCCCCGGGGTTTCGACTACGAGCAGTACTTC.